A selection of T cell receptor beta chains follows, all from one sample in a study of blood T cell repertoires in COVID-19. Method: immunoSEQ multiplex PCR; TCRdb's copy keeps in-frame clones and lacks some. The table lists more than 100,000 clones, more than 70% of them singletons. Sequenced material: peripheral blood. The receptors come from a man between 60 and 70 years old with acute or convalescent COVID-19. Each CDR3 is given with its conserved first and last residue. A D gene is named only where the DNA matches it firmly. Clone size is shown for a subset of rows, as once, few, many or a class of expanded clone.

17 NA NA TRBJ1-5 TRBV19 CASSSKQGFGSNQPQHF TGTGCCAGTAGTTCGAAGCAGGGTTTCGGAAGCAATCAGCCCCAGCATTTT
15 NA NA TRBJ1-6 TRBV5-6 CASSLAVGVGSPLHF TGTGCCAGCAGCTTGGCCGTAGGGGTTGGTTCACCCCTCCACTTT
15 NA NA TRBJ1-2 TRBV6-5 CASRHDSATGYGYTF TGTGCCAGCAGACACGACAGCGCAACCGGCTATGGCTACACCTTC
16 NA TRBD2 TRBJ2-3 TRBV5-1 CASSQTSGKGTDTQYF TGCGCCAGCAGCCAAACTAGCGGGAAGGGCACAGATACGCAGTATTTT
13 NA NA TRBJ1-4 TRBV30 CAWTRDPREKLFF TGTGCCTGGACACGGGATCCCCGGGAAAAACTGTTTTTT
16 NA TRBD1 TRBJ1-3 TRBV29-1 CSVEFDRAVSGNTIYF TGCAGCGTTGAATTTGACAGGGCTGTCTCTGGAAACACCATATATTTT
15 NA TRBD1 TRBJ2-7 TRBV27 CASSLTGERGYEQYF TGTGCCAGCAGTTTAACAGGGGAAAGGGGGTACGAGCAGTACTTC
13 NA NA TRBJ1-3 TRBV2 CASSPRVTNTIYF TGTGCCAGCAGTCCCAGGGTGACGAACACCATATATTTT
13 NA NA TRBJ1-2 TRBV5-1 CASSLAGSYGYTF TGCGCCAGCAGCTTGGCGGGGAGCTATGGCTACACCTTC
16 once TRBD2 TRBJ2-7 TRBV6-2/TRBV6-3 CASSPSGGRSSYEQYF TGTGCCAGCAGCCCTAGCGGGGGGAGGAGCTCCTACGAGCAGTACTTC
14 NA TRBD1 TRBJ1-1 TRBV19 CASRGTGGQTEAFF TGTGCCAGTAGGGGGACAGGGGGCCAGACTGAAGCTTTCTTT
13 NA NA TRBJ1-5 TRBV30 CAWSQQNNQPQHF TGTGCCTGGAGTCAACAGAATAATCAGCCCCAGCATTTT
15 NA NA TRBJ1-3 TRBV6-5 CASSSDWPGGNTIYF TGTGCCAGCAGTTCCGACTGGCCGGGGGGAAACACCATATATTTT
15 NA TRBD2 TRBJ2-7 TRBV14 CASSQGLAGGYEQYF TGTGCCAGCAGCCAGGGACTAGCGGGGGGTTACGAGCAGTACTTC
15 NA NA TRBJ1-4 TRBV3-1/TRBV3-2 CASKATSAGGEKLFF TGTGCCAGCAAGGCGACCTCCGCCGGGGGTGAAAAACTGTTTTTT
16 NA NA TRBJ2-2 TRBV2 CASSEPDWRSSGELFF TGTGCCAGCAGTGAACCAGACTGGAGATCTAGCGGGGAGCTGTTTTTT
15 NA NA TRBJ1-1 TRBV5-1 CASSLVQSMNTEAFF TGCGCCAGCAGCTTGGTCCAAAGCATGAACACTGAAGCTTTCTTT
15 few NA TRBJ2-1 TRBV19 CASSKPGGTYNEQFF TGTGCCAGTAGTAAACCAGGGGGGACCTACAATGAGCAGTTCTTC
13 NA TRBD1 TRBJ2-7 TRBV7-2 CASSGDRGLEQYF TGTGCCAGCAGCGGGGACAGGGGGCTCGAGCAGTACTTC
13 few NA TRBJ2-3 TRBV27 CASSYYRGDTQYF TGTGCCAGCAGTTATTACCGCGGGGATACGCAGTATTTT
16 few TRBD1 TRBJ2-1 TRBV15 CATSRPGQGAINEQFF TGTGCCACCAGCCGGCCTGGACAGGGGGCAATCAATGAGCAGTTCTTC
15 NA NA TRBJ2-5 TRBV6-6 CASSYSIGGQETQYF TGTGCCAGCAGTTACTCGATAGGGGGCCAAGAGACCCAGTACTTC
13 NA TRBD1 TRBJ1-1 TRBV10-1 CASRQGENTEAFF TGCGCCAGCAGACAGGGGGAAAACACTGAAGCTTTCTTT
12 few TRBD1 TRBJ2-7 TRBV11-2 CASSSGTGGRDF TGTGCCAGCAGCTCCGGGACAGGGGGCAGGGACTTC
15 NA NA TRBJ1-1 TRBV5-1 CASSLAAGMNTEAFF TGCGCCAGCAGCTTGGCGGCGGGAATGAACACTGAAGCTTTCTTT
15 NA TRBD1 TRBJ1-2 TRBV5-6 CASSVGQNSNYGYTF TGTGCCAGCAGCGTGGGACAGAACTCTAACTATGGCTACACCTTC
14 NA NA TRBJ1-5 TRBV14 CASSRGGLGQPQHF TGTGCCAGCAGCCGCGGGGGGCTGGGACAGCCCCAGCATTTT
16 NA TRBD2 TRBJ2-3 TRBV11-2 CASSLSVAGGLDTQYF TGTGCCAGCAGCTTATCAGTAGCGGGAGGTCTAGATACGCAGTATTTT
14 NA TRBD1 TRBJ1-2 TRBV19 CASRGQGTTYGYTF TGTGCCAGTAGAGGACAGGGAACCACCTATGGCTACACCTTC
16 NA TRBD2 TRBJ2-5 TRBV24-1 CATSDATSGYQETQYF TGTGCCACCAGTGACGCGACTAGCGGCTACCAAGAGACCCAGTACTTC
13 NA TRBD1 TRBJ2-5 TRBV29-1 CSVVGTGQETQYF TGCAGCGTTGTGGGGACAGGGCAAGAGACCCAGTACTTC
15 NA TRBD2 TRBJ2-1 TRBV7-2 CASRLGLAVNGEQFF TGTGCCAGCAGGCTCGGACTAGCGGTCAATGGTGAGCAGTTCTTC
16 NA TRBD2 TRBJ2-2 TRBV9 CASSRRGDLNTGELFF TGTGCCAGCAGCAGGCGGGGGGACCTGAACACCGGGGAGCTGTTTTTT
16 NA TRBD1 TRBJ2-6 TRBV6-5 CASSYNRGSGANVLTF TGTGCCAGCAGTTACAACAGGGGGTCAGGGGCCAACGTCCTGACTTTC
13 NA NA TRBJ1-2 TRBV10-1 CASSKDGMGGYTF TGCGCCAGCAGTAAGGACGGGATGGGGGGCTACACCTTC
15 once TRBD2 TRBJ2-7 TRBV3-1/TRBV3-2 CASSITSGSSYEQYF TGTGCCAGCAGCATTACTAGCGGGAGCTCCTACGAGCAGTACTTC
18 NA NA TRBJ2-1 TRBV2 CASTRWMVALDLRDEQFF TGTGCCAGCACCCGATGGATGGTAGCGTTGGATCTGCGCGATGAGCAGTTCTTC
14 once TRBD2 TRBJ2-7 TRBV6-6 CASSRLAGVDEQYF TGTGCCAGCAGCAGACTAGCGGGAGTAGACGAGCAGTACTTC
14 NA NA TRBJ2-7 TRBV7-2 CASSPSRTQYEQYF TGTGCCAGCAGCCCATCCCGGACACAATACGAGCAGTACTTC
17 NA NA TRBJ2-5 TRBV5-8 CASSFAFDSSLRETQYF TGTGCCAGCAGCTTCGCCTTTGACAGCAGCCTTAGGGAGACCCAGTACTTC
14 NA NA TRBJ1-1 TRBV5-1 CASSPGVSYTEAFF TGCGCCAGCAGCCCTGGAGTATCGTACACTGAAGCTTTCTTT
17 NA NA TRBJ2-5 TRBV15 CATSTRPGALEQETQYF TGTGCCACCAGCACCCGTCCCGGAGCCCTAGAGCAAGAGACCCAGTACTTC